This TCR beta chain emerged from a study of early T cells in non-severe SARS-CoV-2 infection. Overall study: From unsorted whole blood, bulk RNA was sequenced, and the chains remained unpaired.

The CDR3 runs to 15 residues. CDR1 and CDR2 (germline): LGHDT, YNNKEL (reference sequence). Trimming at V came to 10 bases and at J to 4 bases, leaving 8 bases not matched to a gene. Unique molecular identifiers were added to individual cDNA molecules. One entry per CDR3 protein results from TCRdb running MiXCR on the 5' RACE reads. The repertoire holds roughly 75,000 distinct CDR3 sequences, with 16% as singletons. This clonotype was seen a few times. Its cognate antigen is unknown. Study conclusions and caveats: Private and CD4 specificities were missed by VDJdb matching, skewed to anti-spike CD8.

The chain is built from TRBV3-1 and TRBJ2-2; 11 bases map to TRBD1. The origin of this receptor is an adult who was a healthcare worker with PCR-confirmed SARS-CoV-2 infection or an uninfected control (not recorded which). What was sequenced was whole blood. In DNA, the CDR3 is TGTGCCACCCTAGGGACAGGGGGACCCACCGGGGAGCTGTTTTTT. Translation: CATLGTGGPTGELFF.